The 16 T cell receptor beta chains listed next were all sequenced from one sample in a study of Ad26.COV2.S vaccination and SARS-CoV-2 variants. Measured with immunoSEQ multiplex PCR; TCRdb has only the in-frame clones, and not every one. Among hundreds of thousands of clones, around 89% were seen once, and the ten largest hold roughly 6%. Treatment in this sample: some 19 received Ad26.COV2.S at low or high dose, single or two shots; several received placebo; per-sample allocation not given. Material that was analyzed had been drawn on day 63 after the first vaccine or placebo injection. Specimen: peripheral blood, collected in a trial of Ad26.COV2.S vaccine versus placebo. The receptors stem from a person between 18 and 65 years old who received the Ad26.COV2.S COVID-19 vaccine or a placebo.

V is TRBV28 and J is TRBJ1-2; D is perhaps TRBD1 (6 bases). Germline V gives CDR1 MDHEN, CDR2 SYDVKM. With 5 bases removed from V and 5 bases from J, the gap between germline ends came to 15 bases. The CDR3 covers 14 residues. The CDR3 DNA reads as TGTGCCAGCAGTAGCGGACAGAAACCTTATGGCTACACCTTC. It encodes CASSSGQKPYGYTF.

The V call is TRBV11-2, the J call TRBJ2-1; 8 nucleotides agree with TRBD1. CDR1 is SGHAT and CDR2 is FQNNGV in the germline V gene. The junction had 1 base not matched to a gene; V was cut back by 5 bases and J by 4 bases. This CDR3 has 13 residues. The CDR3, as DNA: TGTGCCAGCAGCGGACAGGGTTACAATGAGCAGTTCTTC. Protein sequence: CASSGQGYNEQFF.

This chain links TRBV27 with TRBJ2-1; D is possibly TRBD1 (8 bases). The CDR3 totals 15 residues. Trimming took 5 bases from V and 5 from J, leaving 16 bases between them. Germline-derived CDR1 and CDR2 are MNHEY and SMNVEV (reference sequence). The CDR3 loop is CASSPDRGGNNEQFF. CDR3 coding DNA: TGTGCCAGCAGTCCCGACAGGGGAGGGAACAATGAGCAGTTCTTC.

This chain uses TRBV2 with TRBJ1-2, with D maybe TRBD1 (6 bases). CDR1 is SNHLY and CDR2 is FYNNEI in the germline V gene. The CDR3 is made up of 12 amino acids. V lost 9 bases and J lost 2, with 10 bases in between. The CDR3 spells CAREGGNYGYTF. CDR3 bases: TGTGCCAGGGAGGGGGGGAACTATGGCTACACCTTC.

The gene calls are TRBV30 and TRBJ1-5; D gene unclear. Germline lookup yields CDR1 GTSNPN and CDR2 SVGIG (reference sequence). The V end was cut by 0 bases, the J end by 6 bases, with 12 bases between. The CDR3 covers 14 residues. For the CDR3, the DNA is TGTGCCTGGAGTGTACCGGGGAGTGCTCAGCCCCAGCATTTT. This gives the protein CAWSVPGSAQPQHF. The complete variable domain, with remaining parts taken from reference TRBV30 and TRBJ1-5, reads SQTIHQWPATLVQPVGSPLSLECTVEGTSNPNLYWYRQAAGRGLQLLFYSVGIGQISSEVPQNLSASRPQDRQFILSSKKLLLSDSGFYLCAWSVPGSAQPQHFGDGTRLSIL.

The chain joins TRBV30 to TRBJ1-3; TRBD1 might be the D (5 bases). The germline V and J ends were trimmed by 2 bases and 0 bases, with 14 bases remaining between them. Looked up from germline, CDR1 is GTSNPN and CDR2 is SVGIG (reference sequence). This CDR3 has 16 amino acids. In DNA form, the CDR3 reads TGTGCCTGGAGTTTCTTTGGGGGTATCTCTGGAAACACCATATATTTT. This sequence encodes CAWSFFGGISGNTIYF.

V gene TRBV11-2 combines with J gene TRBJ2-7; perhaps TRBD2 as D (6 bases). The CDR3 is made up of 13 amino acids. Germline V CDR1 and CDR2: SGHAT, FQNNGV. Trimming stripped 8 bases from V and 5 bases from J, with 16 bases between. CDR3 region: CASLPSGADEQYF. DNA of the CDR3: TGTGCCAGCCTCCCCTCGGGAGCCGACGAGCAGTACTTC. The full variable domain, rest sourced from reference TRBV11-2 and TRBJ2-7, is EAGVAQSPRYKIIEKRQSVAFWCNPISGHATLYWYQQILGQGPKLLIQFQNNGVVDDSQLPKDRFSAERLKGVDSTLKIQPAKLEDSAVYLCASLPSGADEQYFGPGTRLTVT.

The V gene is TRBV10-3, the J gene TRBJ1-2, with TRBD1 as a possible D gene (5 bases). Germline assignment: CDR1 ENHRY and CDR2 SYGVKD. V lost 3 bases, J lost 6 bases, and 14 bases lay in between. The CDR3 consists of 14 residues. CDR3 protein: CAISDLGARDGYTF. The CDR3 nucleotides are TGTGCCATCAGTGATCTCGGGGCCCGTGATGGCTACACCTTC.

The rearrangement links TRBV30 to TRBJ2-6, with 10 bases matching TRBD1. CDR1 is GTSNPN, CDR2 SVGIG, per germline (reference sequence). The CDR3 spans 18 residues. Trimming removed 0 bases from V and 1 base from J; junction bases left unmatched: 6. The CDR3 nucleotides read TGTGCCTGGAGTGTACTGGGACAGGGGACGTCTGGGGCCAACGTCCTGACTTTC. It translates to CAWSVLGQGTSGANVLTF. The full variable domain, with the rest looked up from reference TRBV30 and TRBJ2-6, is SQTIHQWPATLVQPVGSPLSLECTVEGTSNPNLYWYRQAAGRGLQLLFYSVGIGQISSEVPQNLSASRPQDRQFILSSKKLLLSDSGFYLCAWSVLGQGTSGANVLTFGAGSRLTVL.

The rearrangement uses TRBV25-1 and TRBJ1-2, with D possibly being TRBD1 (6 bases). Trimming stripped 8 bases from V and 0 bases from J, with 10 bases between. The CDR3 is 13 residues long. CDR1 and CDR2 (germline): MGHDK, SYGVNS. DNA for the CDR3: TGTGCCAGCGGGGGGGGCGCTAACTATGGCTACACCTTC. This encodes CASGGGANYGYTF.

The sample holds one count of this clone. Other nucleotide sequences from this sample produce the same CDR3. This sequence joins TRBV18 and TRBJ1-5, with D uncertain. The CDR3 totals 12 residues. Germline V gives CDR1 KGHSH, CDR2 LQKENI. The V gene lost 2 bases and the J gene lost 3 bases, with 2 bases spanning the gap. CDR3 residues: CASSPDNQPQHF. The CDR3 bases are TGTGCCAGCTCACCAGACAATCAGCCCCAGCATTTT.

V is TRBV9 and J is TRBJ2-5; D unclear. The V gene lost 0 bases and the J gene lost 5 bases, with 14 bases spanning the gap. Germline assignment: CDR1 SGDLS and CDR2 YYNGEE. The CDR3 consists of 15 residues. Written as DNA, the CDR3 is TGTGCCAGCAGCGTAGGAGCCCCCGCCCGGGAGACCCAGTACTTC. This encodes CASSVGAPARETQYF.

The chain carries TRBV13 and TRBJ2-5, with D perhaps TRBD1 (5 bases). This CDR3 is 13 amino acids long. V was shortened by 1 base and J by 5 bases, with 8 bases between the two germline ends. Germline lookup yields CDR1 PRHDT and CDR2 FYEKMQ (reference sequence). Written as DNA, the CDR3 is TGTGCCAGCAGCTTAGTAGGGGTGGAGACCCAGTACTTC. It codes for CASSLVGVETQYF.

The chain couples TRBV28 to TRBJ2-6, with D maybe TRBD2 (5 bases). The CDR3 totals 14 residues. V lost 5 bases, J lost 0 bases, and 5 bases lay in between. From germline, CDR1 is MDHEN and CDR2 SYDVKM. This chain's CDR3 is CASSGGSGANVLTF. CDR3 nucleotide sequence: TGTGCCAGCAGTGGAGGCTCTGGGGCCAACGTCCTGACTTTC.

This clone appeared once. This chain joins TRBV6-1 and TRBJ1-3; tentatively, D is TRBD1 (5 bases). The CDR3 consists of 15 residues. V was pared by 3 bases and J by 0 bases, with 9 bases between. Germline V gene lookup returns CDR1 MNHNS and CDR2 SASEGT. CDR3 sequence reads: CASSDGQSSGNTIYF. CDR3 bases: TGTGCCAGCAGTGACGGACAATCCTCTGGAAACACCATATATTTT.

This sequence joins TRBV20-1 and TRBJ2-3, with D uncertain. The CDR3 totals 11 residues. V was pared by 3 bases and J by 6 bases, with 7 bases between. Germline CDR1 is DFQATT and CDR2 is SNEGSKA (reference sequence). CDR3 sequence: CSASLSDTQYF. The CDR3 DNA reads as TGCAGTGCTAGTTTATCCGATACGCAGTATTTT.